What follows are 32 T cell receptor beta chains derived from one specimen sequenced in a study of blood T cell repertoires in COVID-19. The method was immunoSEQ multiplex PCR; TCRdb's version includes in-frame clones alone and lacks a portion of them. This table has about 300,000 clones, nearly 90% appearing once. Sequenced sample: peripheral blood. These receptors all stem from a woman in her twenties or thirties with COVID-19, enrolled during active disease.

The CDR3 region has the DNA TGTGCCAGCGAGGGACAGCGAAACTATGGCTACACCTTC. It codes for CASEGQRNYGYTF. The chain recombines TRBV9 with TRBJ1-2, with TRBD1 matching 7 bases. V shed 7 bases and J 2 bases; nucleotides not matched to a gene: 5. CDR3 length: 13 residues. The germline V gene has CDR1 SGDLS and CDR2 YYNGEE.

The chain employs TRBV4-1 and TRBJ2-5, with TRBD1 matching over 7 bases. CDR3 length: 14 amino acids. After removal of 4 bases from V and 5 bases from J, the junction contained 7 bases not matched to a gene. Germline loops: CDR1 MGHRA, CDR2 YSYEKL. As DNA, the CDR3 is TGCGCCAGCAGCCGACAGGGATCGGTGGAGACCCAGTACTTC. Its translation: CASSRQGSVETQYF.

This clone came up once. CDR3 residues: CASSFDLHYQPQHF. DNA of the CDR3: TGTGCCAGCAGCTTTGATCTTCACTATCAGCCCCAGCATTTT. This sequence joins TRBV7-8 and TRBJ1-5, with D hard to call. The CDR3 loop spans 14 amino acids. Trimming left V 3 bases short and J 5 bases short, with 11 bases between. Germline CDR1 is SGHVS and CDR2 is FQNEAQ.

V gene TRBV30 combines with J gene TRBJ1-1; D is undetermined. Germline CDR1 and CDR2: GTSNPN and SVGIG (reference sequence). Trimming removed 6 bases at V and 9 bases at J, with 14 bases between. This CDR3 has 11 amino acids. In DNA form, the CDR3 reads TGTGCCTGTTGGGAGAGCCCAAAAGCTTTCTTT. It yields the protein CACWESPKAFF.

This chain connects TRBV5-4 to TRBJ2-6; 7 bases agree with TRBD1. From germline, CDR1 is SGHNT and CDR2 YYREEE (reference sequence). J gave up 1 base and V 2 bases, and 6 bases lay outside the gene matches. This CDR3 is 17 amino acids long. The CDR3 DNA sequence: TGTGCCAGCAGCTTAGGGGACAGCCGATCTGGGGCCAACGTCCTGACTTTC. It translates to CASSLGDSRSGANVLTF.

In the case of this clone: At the DNA level, this CDR3 is encoded by other sequences in the same sample as well. The chain uses TRBV20-1 and TRBJ2-3; tentative D call: TRBD1 (6 bases). The germline gives CDR1 DFQATT, CDR2 SNEGSKA (reference sequence). Trimming left V 6 bases short and J 3 bases short, with 7 bases between. The CDR3 sequence is 11 residues long. The CDR3 nucleotides read TGCAGTGCCACAGGGACAGATACGCAGTATTTT. It specifies CSATGTDTQYF.

In this sample, this clone turned up once. CDR3 region: CASSADPRGTERSYEQYV. The CDR3 DNA reads TGTGCCAGCAGCGCCGATCCGAGGGGGACGGAGCGCTCCTACGAGCAGTACGTC. This chain uses TRBV9 with TRBJ2-7; a weak D match, TRBD1 (6 bases). Germline V gene sequence: CDR1 SGDLS, CDR2 YYNGEE. Trimming pared 3 bases from V and 0 bases from J, leaving 22 bases between. The CDR3 has 18 amino acids.

The rearrangement uses TRBV29-1 and TRBJ1-1, with D tentatively TRBD1 (6 bases). The V gene lost 4 bases and the J gene lost 4 bases, with 10 bases spanning the gap. There are 12 residues in the CDR3. The germline V gene has CDR1 SQVTM and CDR2 ANQGSEA. The CDR3 region is CSVVPRGTEAFF. The CDR3 DNA sequence: TGCAGCGTTGTCCCCAGGGGCACTGAAGCTTTCTTT.

V and J are TRBV28 and TRBJ1-2, with 9 bases that match TRBD1. Germline trimming cut 3 bases from V and 6 bases from J; bases unmatched to any gene: 5. From germline, CDR1 is MDHEN and CDR2 SYDVKM. CDR3 length equals 14 residues. In DNA form, the CDR3 reads TGTGCCAGCAGTTTCAGGGACAGGGCGCATGGCTACACCTTC. This encodes CASSFRDRAHGYTF.

This clone appeared a few times. The chain has TRBV10-3 and TRBJ2-3; TRBD2 agrees at 7 bases. Germline trimming cut 7 bases from V and 2 bases from J; bases unmatched to any gene: 6. The CDR3 has 14 residues. The V gene's germline CDR1 is ENHRY and CDR2 SYGVKD. The CDR3 coding sequence is TGTGCCATCAAGTTGGGGGGGTCCACAGATACGCAGTATTTT. Its protein product is CAIKLGGSTDTQYF.

The chain is built from TRBV14 and TRBJ2-5; 7 bases are shared with TRBD2. CDR1 SGHDN and CDR2 FVKESK come from the germline V gene. The CDR3 contains 14 residues. V shed 4 bases, J shed 4 bases, and the junction held 6 bases outside the gene matches. Here the CDR3 reads CASSPAGSGETQYF. The CDR3 region has the DNA TGTGCCAGCAGCCCAGCGGGGTCGGGAGAGACCCAGTACTTC.

The chain uses TRBV11-3 and TRBJ2-1, with 12 bases aligning to TRBD1. The ends lost 5 bases at V and 6 bases at J; junction bases unmatched: 5. This CDR3 region has 15 residues. CDR1 is SGHNT, CDR2 YENEEA, per germline. As DNA, the CDR3 is TGTGCCAGCAGCCCGGGACAGGGGGCTCTCAATGAGCAGTTCTTC. Residues: CASSPGQGALNEQFF.

V gene TRBV18 combines with J gene TRBJ1-4; D might be TRBD1 (5 bases). The CDR3 sequence is 15 residues long. V was trimmed by 3 bases and J by 0 bases, leaving 8 bases between them. CDR1 is KGHSH, CDR2 LQKENI, per germline. The CDR3 DNA follows: TGTGCCAGCTCACCCCAGGGATCAACTAATGAAAAACTGTTTTTT. Encoded protein: CASSPQGSTNEKLFF.

CDR3 in amino acids: CASSFGTRLVRTQYF. The CDR3 nucleotides are TGTGCCAGCAGTTTTGGGACCAGACTAGTGAGGACCCAGTACTTC. This rearrangement joins TRBV28 to TRBJ2-5, with a possible D match to TRBD2 (6 bases). Germline lookup yields CDR1 MDHEN and CDR2 SYDVKM. This CDR3 region has 15 residues. Trimming pared 3 bases from V and 7 bases from J, leaving 18 bases between.

The V call is TRBV19, the J call TRBJ1-5; TRBD1 is a possible D gene (6 bases). V gave up 6 bases and J gave up 0 bases, with 9 bases separating them. Germline V gene data show CDR1 as LNHDA and CDR2 as SQIVND (reference sequence). This CDR3 contains 14 residues. The CDR3 loop is CASRQGYSNQPQHF. DNA of the CDR3: TGTGCCAGTAGACAGGGTTATAGCAATCAGCCCCAGCATTTT.

This chain links TRBV27 with TRBJ1-2; D is ambiguous. The CDR3 covers 16 residues. Germline V CDR1 and CDR2: MNHEY, SMNVEV (reference sequence). Trimming stripped 6 bases from V and 5 bases from J, with 22 bases between. The CDR3 bases are TGTGCCAGCAGATCTGGCTGGGGAGGGATGGGTTATGGCTACACCTTC. Translation gives CASRSGWGGMGYGYTF.

The chain recombines TRBV5-4 with TRBJ1-2, with a tentative D call TRBD1 (5 bases). The CDR3 is 17 amino acids. V lost 3 bases and J lost 4, with 22 bases in between. Germline V lookup: CDR1 SGHNT, CDR2 YYREEE (reference sequence). The CDR3 here is CASSSGAGGPRGYGYTF. In DNA, the CDR3 is TGTGCCAGCAGCTCAGGAGCGGGAGGGCCTAGGGGCTATGGCTACACCTTC.

The chain joins TRBV7-8 to TRBJ2-3; TRBD2 aligns across 9 bases. This CDR3 contains 16 residues. Germline CDR1 is SGHVS and CDR2 is FQNEAQ. The V gene end was trimmed by 1 base and the J gene end by 2 bases; junction bases not matched to a gene: 4. The CDR3 protein is CASSLVAGVTTDTQYF. CDR3 in DNA: TGTGCCAGCAGCTTAGTAGCGGGGGTTACCACAGATACGCAGTATTTT.

V gene TRBV13 combines with J gene TRBJ2-5, with 9 bases matching TRBD2. Germline V lookup: CDR1 PRHDT, CDR2 FYEKMQ (reference sequence). V lost 2 bases, J lost 4 bases, and 8 bases stayed unmatched. This CDR3 is 16 amino acids long. The CDR3 coding sequence is TGTGCCAGCAGCTTATCGGCGGGGGGGCCGGTAGAGACCCAGTACTTC. It specifies CASSLSAGGPVETQYF.

Points on this clone: The same CDR3 can be traced to other DNA sequences in this sample. The chain recombines TRBV5-1 with TRBJ2-2; D unresolved. Trimming took 2 bases from V and 2 from J, leaving 7 bases between them. CDR1 and CDR2 from the germline V gene are SGHRS and YFSETQ. The CDR3 contains 14 residues. CDR3 DNA sequence: TGCGCCAGCAGCTTAGCGAGAAACACCGGGGAGCTGTTTTTT. Its protein is CASSLARNTGELFF.

The chain links TRBV7-9 to TRBJ1-1; 7 nucleotides align to TRBD1. V was clipped by 5 bases and J by 6 bases; unmatched bases: 12. CDR1 is SEHNR and CDR2 is FQNEAQ in the germline V gene (reference sequence). The CDR3 has 15 amino acids. The CDR3 DNA reads as TGTGCCAGCAGCGGAGGACAGGTCCCTAACGCTGAAGCTTTCTTT. Protein: CASSGGQVPNAEAFF.

The rearrangement uses TRBV28 and TRBJ2-5, with D possibly TRBD2 on 5 matching bases. The CDR3 has 14 residues. Germline V gene data show CDR1 as MDHEN and CDR2 as SYDVKM. V shed 10 bases and J shed 4 bases, with 19 bases lying between them. The DNA for the CDR3 is TGTGCCATACAGCGACCACTCCGGGGAGAGACCCAGTACTTC. As protein: CAIQRPLRGETQYF.

This chain links TRBV19 with TRBJ1-3, with TRBD1 matching over 10 bases. From germline, CDR1 is LNHDA and CDR2 SQIVND (reference sequence). V gave up 6 bases and J gave up 1 base; unmatched junction bases: 6. CDR3 length equals 16 residues. The CDR3 protein is CASRSGQGKSGNTIYF. The CDR3 DNA reads as TGTGCCAGTAGATCGGGACAGGGGAAGTCTGGAAACACCATATATTTT.

The genes are TRBV19 and TRBJ2-3, with 9 nucleotides matching TRBD2. V trimming: 3 bases; J trimming: 4 bases; junction bases outside the gene matches: 8. The CDR3 is 16 amino acids. CDR1 and CDR2 (germline): LNHDA, SQIVND (reference sequence). The CDR3, as DNA: TGTGCCAGTAGTATGCCGGGACTAGCCTATTCAGATACGCAGTATTTT. It codes for CASSMPGLAYSDTQYF.

V and J are TRBV7-9 and TRBJ1-2, with D maybe TRBD1 (6 bases). The germline V gene encodes CDR1 SEHNR and CDR2 FQNEAQ (reference sequence). V shed 5 bases and J shed 4 bases, with 17 bases lying between them. The CDR3 runs 15 residues. The CDR3 DNA sequence: TGTGCCAGCAGCCAAACCGGGACACCCCCCTATGGCTACACCTTC. Translated, it gives CASSQTGTPPYGYTF.

V gene TRBV29-1 combines with J gene TRBJ2-2; the D gene is possibly TRBD1 (6 bases). The V end was cut by 8 bases, the J end by 1 base, with 11 bases between. Germline V gives CDR1 SQVTM, CDR2 ANQGSEA. The CDR3 is made up of 13 amino acids. The CDR3 is CSFGQLNTGELFF. The DNA of the CDR3 is TGCAGCTTTGGACAGCTGAACACCGGGGAGCTGTTTTTT.

The rearrangement joins TRBV30 to TRBJ1-6, with 7 bases matching TRBD1. This CDR3 region has 12 residues. With V trimmed by 8 bases and J by 10 bases, 8 bases remained unmatched. Germline CDR1 and CDR2: GTSNPN and SVGIG (reference sequence). The CDR3 DNA sequence: TGTGCCATCCGCACAGGGGAATCACCCCTCCACTTT. Its translation: CAIRTGESPLHF.

The gene calls are TRBV19 and TRBJ2-3; 8 positions match TRBD2. Trimming cost V 7 bases and J 3 bases; bases outside gene matches: 9. The germline CDR1 and CDR2 sequences are LNHDA and SQIVND (reference sequence). The CDR3 runs to 15 residues. The CDR3 DNA reads TGTGCCAGTAAAGAACCGGGACTAGTAACAGATACGCAGTATTTT. Translated: CASKEPGLVTDTQYF.

The rearrangement uses TRBV28 and TRBJ2-3; D is possibly TRBD1 (5 bases). This CDR3 has 14 amino acids. The germline V gene has CDR1 MDHEN and CDR2 SYDVKM. Trimming left V 7 bases short and J 4 bases short, with 15 bases between. CDR3 DNA: TGTGCCAGCACTTCGTCAAGGGGCCCAGATACGCAGTATTTT. It yields the protein CASTSSRGPDTQYF.

The chain has TRBV5-1 and TRBJ1-2; 9 bases fit TRBD1. CDR1 SGHRS and CDR2 YFSETQ come from the germline V gene. This CDR3 comprises 14 residues. V gave up 0 bases and J gave up 8 bases; unmatched junction bases: 5. The CDR3 region is CASSLGGQGLGYTF. CDR3 nucleotides: TGCGCCAGCAGCTTGGGGGGACAGGGTCTGGGCTACACCTTC.

There are a few counts of this clone. The V gene is TRBV4-1, the J gene TRBJ1-2; no reliable D call. With 0 bases removed from V and 1 base from J, the gap between germline ends came to 15 bases. In germline, CDR1 is MGHRA, CDR2 YSYEKL. This CDR3 is built from 17 residues. In DNA, the CDR3 is TGCGCCAGCAGCCAAGATCAAGTAGTGGCGGTTAACTATGGCTACACCTTC. Translation: CASSQDQVVAVNYGYTF.

The J gene is TRBJ1-5, the V gene TRBV7-2, with TRBD1 as a possible D gene (5 bases). The CDR3 totals 15 residues. Between the trimmed V and J ends, which lost 3 bases and 4 bases, there was a span of 13 bases. Germline values: CDR1 SGHTA, CDR2 FQGNSA. CDR3 protein: CASSLRDGRNQPQHF. The CDR3, as DNA: TGTGCCAGCAGCTTGCGGGACGGTCGTAATCAGCCCCAGCATTTT.